This T cell receptor (beta chain) is drawn from a study of patients and donors after allogeneic stem cell transplantation. TCRdb reprocessed the RT-PCR reads with MiXCR, giving one entry per CDR3 protein. The sample shows 110,000 or so distinct CDR3 sequences, 35% of them seen only once. This clonotype was recorded once. Per germline, CDR1 MNHEY and CDR2 SVGAGI. The CDR3 runs 14 residues. The V end was cut by 6 bases, the J end by 7 bases, with 13 bases between. The sequence derives from a human donor who was either an allogeneic HSCT recipient or a stem cell or donor lymphocyte infusion donor (not recorded which). It is not recorded whose cells these are; they may come from a transplant donor. The sample was blood, either unsorted or a sorted T cell fraction (not recorded which). The genes are TRBV6-5 and TRBJ1-6; D call uncertain. CDR3 residues: CASRNGDGNSPLHF. CDR3 bases: TGTGCCAGCAGGAACGGGGATGGGAATTCACCCCTCCACTTT.